The clone carrying this T cell receptor beta chain was seen many times. Regarding time point: patch test 2, 6 weeks after DPC sensitization. The sample's treatment: therapeutic diphenylcyclopropenone sensitization with weekly scalp DPC. The data originate from a study of human T cells and chemical hapten exposure. TCRdb reprocessed the RACE reads with MiXCR, giving one entry per CDR3 protein. The table has fewer than 90,000 distinct CDR3 sequences, about 6.3% seen once. This sequence originates from a woman aged 30 to 39 with alopecia areata. Some clones in this sample may be carry-over from other donors' samples. The specimen was whole blood, collected in connection with sensitization to the hapten diphenylcyclopropenone (DPC).

This CDR3 is CASSRGQRNQPQHF. CDR3 bases: TGTGCCAGCAGTCGGGGACAGAGGAATCAGCCCCAGCATTTT. The V call is TRBV12-3 or TRBV12-4, the J call TRBJ1-5; 7 bases are shared with TRBD1. The CDR3 spans 14 residues. V was pared by 5 bases and J by 4 bases, with 5 bases of the junction left unmatched.